The clone carrying this T cell receptor beta chain has only a few counts. This specimen comes from a study of blood T cell repertoires in COVID-19. The method was immunoSEQ multiplex PCR; TCRdb's version includes in-frame clones alone and lacks a portion of them. The sample holds about 250,000 clones; roughly 80% are singletons and the top ten take 15% to 18%. Germline V gives CDR1 MNHEY, CDR2 SMNVEV (reference sequence). Trimming took 8 bases from V and 1 from J, leaving 13 bases between them. The CDR3 loop spans 14 amino acids. The TCR comes from a person aged 70 to 79 with COVID-19, enrolled during active disease. The V and J genes are TRBV27 and TRBJ2-3; maybe TRBD2 (5 bases). The sample was peripheral blood. CDR3 in DNA: TGTGCCAGCCACCGGGAAAGGGGCACAGATACGCAGTATTTT. As protein: CASHRERGTDTQYF.